A selection of T cell receptor beta chains follows, all from one sample in a study of T cell repertoires in cytomegalovirus infection. A single record per CDR3 protein comes from TCRdb applying MiXCR to the reads. The table includes 200,000 or so distinct CDR3 sequences, approximately 30% detected once. The sample comprised PBMCs. The receptors come from a human donor in good health (CMV status not recorded). Some clones in this sample may be carry-over from other donors' samples. Each CDR3 is given with its conserved first and last residue. Each record gives: D gene, clone size, J gene, V gene, CDR3 protein, CDR3 DNA. The D gene is left open where the match is weak. Size values are once, few and many counts, or a class for expanded clones, and some rows have none.

D gene: -; clone size: -; J gene: TRBJ2-7; V gene: TRBV11-2; CDR3 protein: CASSLAVNSYEQYF; CDR3 DNA: TGTGCCAGCAGCTTAGCGGTCAATAGCTACGAGCAGTACTTC
D gene: -; clone size: few; J gene: TRBJ1-3; V gene: TRBV7-3; CDR3 protein: CASSPPWGNTIYF; CDR3 DNA: TGTGCCAGCAGCCCACCCTGGGGAAACACCATATATTTT
D gene: -; clone size: -; J gene: TRBJ2-6; V gene: TRBV20-1; CDR3 protein: CSARGNYGAGANVLTF; CDR3 DNA: TGCAGTGCTAGAGGAAATTACGGCGCGGGGGCCAACGTCCTGACTTTC
D gene: -; clone size: -; J gene: TRBJ1-5; V gene: TRBV12-3/TRBV12-4; CDR3 protein: CASSSGHPNQPQHF; CDR3 DNA: TGTGCCAGCAGTTCCGGACACCCGAATCAGCCCCAGCATTTT
D gene: -; clone size: -; J gene: TRBJ1-1; V gene: TRBV14; CDR3 protein: CASSRPGSLGAEAFF; CDR3 DNA: TGTGCCAGCAGCCGTCCGGGATCCCTGGGTGCTGAAGCTTTCTTT
D gene: -; clone size: few; J gene: TRBJ2-5; V gene: TRBV30; CDR3 protein: CAWSAGHFQETQYF; CDR3 DNA: TGTGCCTGGAGTGCCGGCCACTTCCAAGAGACCCAGTACTTC
D gene: TRBD1; clone size: few; J gene: TRBJ2-7; V gene: TRBV20-1; CDR3 protein: CSASGDRDRAYEQYF; CDR3 DNA: TGCAGTGCTAGTGGGGACCGGGACAGGGCCTACGAGCAGTACTTC
D gene: TRBD1; clone size: -; J gene: TRBJ1-1; V gene: TRBV5-1; CDR3 protein: CASSPTPGTGNTEAFF; CDR3 DNA: TGCGCCAGCAGCCCGACCCCAGGGACAGGGAACACTGAAGCTTTCTTT
D gene: -; clone size: -; J gene: TRBJ2-1; V gene: TRBV7-3; CDR3 protein: CASSPGAGNEQFF; CDR3 DNA: TGTGCCAGCAGTCCTGGGGCGGGCAATGAGCAGTTCTTC
D gene: -; clone size: -; J gene: TRBJ1-4; V gene: TRBV9; CDR3 protein: CASSVDPEEKLFF; CDR3 DNA: TGTGCCAGCAGCGTAGATCCAGAAGAAAAACTGTTTTTT